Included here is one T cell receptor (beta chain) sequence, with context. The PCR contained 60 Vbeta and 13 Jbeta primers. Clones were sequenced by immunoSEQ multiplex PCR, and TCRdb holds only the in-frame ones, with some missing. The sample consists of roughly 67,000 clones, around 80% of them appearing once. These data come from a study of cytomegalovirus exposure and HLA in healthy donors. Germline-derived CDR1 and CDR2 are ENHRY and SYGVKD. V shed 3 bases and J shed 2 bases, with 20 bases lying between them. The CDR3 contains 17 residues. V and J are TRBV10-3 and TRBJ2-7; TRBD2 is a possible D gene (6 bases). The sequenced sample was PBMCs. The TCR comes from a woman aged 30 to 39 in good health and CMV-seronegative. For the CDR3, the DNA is TGTGCCATCAGTGATAAAGGGGCCGGGACTGCACCCTACGAGCAGTACTTC. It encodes CAISDKGAGTAPYEQYF.